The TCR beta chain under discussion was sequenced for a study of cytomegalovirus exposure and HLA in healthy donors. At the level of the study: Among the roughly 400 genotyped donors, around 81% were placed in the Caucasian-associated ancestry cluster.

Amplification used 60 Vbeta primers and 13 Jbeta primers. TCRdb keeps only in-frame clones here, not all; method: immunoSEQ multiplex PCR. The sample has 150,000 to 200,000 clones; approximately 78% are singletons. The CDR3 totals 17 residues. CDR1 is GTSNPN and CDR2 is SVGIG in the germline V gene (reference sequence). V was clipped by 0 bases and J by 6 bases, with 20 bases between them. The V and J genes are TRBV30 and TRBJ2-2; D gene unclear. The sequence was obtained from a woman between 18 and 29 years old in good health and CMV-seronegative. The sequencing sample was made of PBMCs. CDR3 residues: CAWSVLPEPHFPGELFF. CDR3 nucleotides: TGTGCCTGGAGTGTACTCCCGGAGCCCCATTTCCCCGGGGAGCTGTTTTTT.